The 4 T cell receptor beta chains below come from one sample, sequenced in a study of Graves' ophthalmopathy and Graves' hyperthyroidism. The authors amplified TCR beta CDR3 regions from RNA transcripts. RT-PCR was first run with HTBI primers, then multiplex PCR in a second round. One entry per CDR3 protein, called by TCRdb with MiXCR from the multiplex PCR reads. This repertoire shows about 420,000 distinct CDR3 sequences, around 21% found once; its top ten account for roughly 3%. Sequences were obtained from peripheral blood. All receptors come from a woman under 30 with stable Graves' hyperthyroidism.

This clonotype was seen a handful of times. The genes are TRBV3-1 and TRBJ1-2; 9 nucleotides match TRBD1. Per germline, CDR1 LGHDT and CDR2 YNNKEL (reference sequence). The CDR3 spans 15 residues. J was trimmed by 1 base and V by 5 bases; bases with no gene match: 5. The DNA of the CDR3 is TGTGCCAGCAGCGAACAGGGGGCCAGTAACTATGGCTACACCTTC. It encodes CASSEQGASNYGYTF.

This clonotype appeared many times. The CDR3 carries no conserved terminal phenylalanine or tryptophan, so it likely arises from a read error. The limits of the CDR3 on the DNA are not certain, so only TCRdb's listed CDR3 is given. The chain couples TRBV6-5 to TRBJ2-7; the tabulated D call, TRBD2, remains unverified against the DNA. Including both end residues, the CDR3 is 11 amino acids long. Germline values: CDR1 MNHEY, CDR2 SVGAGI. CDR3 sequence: CASSSRGPSLG.

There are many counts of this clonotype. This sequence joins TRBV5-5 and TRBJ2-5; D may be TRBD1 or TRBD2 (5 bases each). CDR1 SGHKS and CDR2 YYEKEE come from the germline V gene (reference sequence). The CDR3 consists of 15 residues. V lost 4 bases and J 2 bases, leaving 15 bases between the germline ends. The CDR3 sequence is CASSPSGRPQETQYF. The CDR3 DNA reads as TGTGCCAGCAGCCCTTCGGGACGGCCACAAGAGACCCAGTACTTC.

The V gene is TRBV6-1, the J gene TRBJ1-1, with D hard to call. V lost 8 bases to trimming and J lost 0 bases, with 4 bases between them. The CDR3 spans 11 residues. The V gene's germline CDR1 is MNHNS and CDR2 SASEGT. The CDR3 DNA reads TGTGCCAGCGGTATGAACACTGAAGCTTTCTTT. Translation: CASGMNTEAFF.